This T cell receptor beta chain was identified in a study of OX40 agonist ivuxolimab in advanced cancers. V lost 4 bases to trimming and J lost 8 bases; unmatched junction nucleotides: 13. This CDR3 is built from 16 residues. Germline lookup yields CDR1 SGHRS and CDR2 YFSETQ. Study-wide points: CD8+ T cells showed, on average, more clonal expansion than CD4+ cells.

Regarding this clone: Its specificity is unknown.

Method: immunoSEQ multiplex PCR; TCRdb's copy keeps in-frame clones and lacks some. The sample records 69,000 or so clones, approximately 92% being singletons. This specimen was CD4+ or CD8+ T cells sorted from blood, taken in a trial of the OX40 agonist ivuxolimab. The chain joins TRBV5-1 to TRBJ2-1, with 9 bases identical to TRBD2. The origin of this receptor is an adult with an advanced solid tumor such as melanoma, head and neck, liver or kidney cancer. The CDR3 loop reads CASSPGWAGGIDEQFF. Written as DNA, the CDR3 is TGCGCCAGCAGCCCAGGATGGGCGGGGGGGATCGATGAGCAGTTCTTC.